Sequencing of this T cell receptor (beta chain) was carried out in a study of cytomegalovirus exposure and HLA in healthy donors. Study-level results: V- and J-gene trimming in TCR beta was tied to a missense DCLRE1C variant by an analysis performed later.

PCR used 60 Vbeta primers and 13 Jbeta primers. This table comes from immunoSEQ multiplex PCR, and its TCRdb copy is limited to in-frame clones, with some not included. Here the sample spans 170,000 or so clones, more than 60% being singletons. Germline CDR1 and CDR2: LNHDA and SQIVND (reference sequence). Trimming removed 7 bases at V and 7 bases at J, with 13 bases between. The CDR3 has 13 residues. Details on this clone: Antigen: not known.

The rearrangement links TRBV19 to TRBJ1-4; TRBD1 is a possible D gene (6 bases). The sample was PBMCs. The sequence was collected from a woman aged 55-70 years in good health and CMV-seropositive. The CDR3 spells CASTVRGGEKLFF. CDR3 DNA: TGTGCCAGTACGGTCAGGGGTGGTGAAAAACTGTTTTTT.